What follows are 30 T cell receptor beta chains derived from one specimen sequenced in a study of beta chain features in type 1 diabetes. General study results and limits: TCRB CDR3s were moderately but significantly shorter in Type 1 diabetes patients in all four CD4+ subsets.

No antigen is known for these receptors. What was sequenced were expressed TCRB transcripts, since all of the isolated RNA had been reverse transcribed. TCRdb's copy holds only in-frame clones and misses some; the assay was immunoSEQ multiplex PCR. The table has 550,000 to 850,000 clones, 13% seen once. Material for sequencing was naive CD4+ T cells from blood. Source of these receptors: a man aged 18 to 30 with type 1 diabetes.

Worth noting for this clone: Other nucleotide sequences from this sample produce the same CDR3. This sequence joins TRBV30 and TRBJ2-1, with D unclear. Trimming cost V 3 bases and J 2 bases, with 2 bases left between them. The CDR3 consists of 11 residues. The V gene's germline CDR1 is GTSNPN and CDR2 SVGIG (reference sequence). The CDR3 here is CAWRAYNEQFF. DNA for the CDR3: TGTGCCTGGAGAGCCTACAATGAGCAGTTCTTC.

This clone was counted a few times. The chain has TRBV14 and TRBJ1-5; D is undetermined. The germline V and J ends were trimmed by 6 bases and 1 base, with 16 bases remaining between them. Germline CDR1 and CDR2: SGHDN and FVKESK. The CDR3 covers 16 residues. For the CDR3, the DNA is TGTGCCAGCAGTCCTATATGGGTGAAGAGCAATCAGCCCCAGCATTTT. Its translation is CASSPIWVKSNQPQHF.

This clone has ten or more counts. Within the sample, other DNA sequences also encode this same CDR3. V and J are TRBV10-3 and TRBJ2-1; D unresolved. This CDR3 spans 15 amino acids. CDR1 is ENHRY, CDR2 SYGVKD, per germline. The V gene lost 0 bases and the J gene lost 2 bases, with 8 bases spanning the gap. The CDR3 here is CAISESREAYNEQFF. The CDR3 region has the DNA TGTGCCATCAGTGAGTCAAGGGAAGCCTACAATGAGCAGTTCTTC.

This clone was counted a few times. The rearrangement uses TRBV29-1 and TRBJ1-1; possible D gene TRBD1, 5 bases. CDR3 size: 13 residues. V was clipped by 5 bases and J by 3 bases, with 13 bases between them. Germline CDR1 reads SQVTM; CDR2 reads ANQGSEA. The CDR3 DNA is TGCAGCGTTTTAGGGGAGGTTGACACTGAAGCTTTCTTT. Translating it yields CSVLGEVDTEAFF.

This clone was seen more than once but under ten times. The CDR3 DNA is TGCGCCAGCAGCTTGGACCCCGGGAGCTCCTACAATGAGCAGTTCTTC. Translated, it gives CASSLDPGSSYNEQFF. The chain employs TRBV5-1 and TRBJ2-1; a possible D gene is TRBD2 (6 bases). This CDR3 has 16 residues. Germline values: CDR1 SGHRS, CDR2 YFSETQ. V was trimmed by 0 bases and J by 0 bases, leaving 10 bases between them.

There are a few counts of this clone. The J gene is TRBJ2-5, the V gene TRBV7-7, with D possibly being TRBD1 (5 bases). The length of the CDR3 is 13 residues. Germline V gives CDR1 SSHAT, CDR2 FNYEAQ (reference sequence). V dropped 5 bases and J dropped 5 bases, with 12 bases sitting between them. The CDR3 DNA is TGTGCCAGCAGCGGTCAGGGCCGGGAGACCCAGTACTTC. It encodes CASSGQGRETQYF. The full variable domain, rest sourced from reference TRBV7-7 and TRBJ2-5, is GAGVSQSPRYKVTKRGQDVTLRCDPISSHATLYWYQQALGQGPEFLTYFNYEAQPDKSGLPSDRFSAERPEGSISTLTIQRTEQRDSAMYRCASSGQGRETQYFGPGTRLLVL.

This clone has only a few counts. The chain joins TRBV27 to TRBJ1-4; perhaps TRBD1 as D (5 bases). CDR1 and CDR2 from the germline V gene are MNHEY and SMNVEV (reference sequence). The CDR3 sequence is 14 residues long. Trimming stripped 6 bases from V and 7 bases from J, with 15 bases between. The CDR3 DNA is TGTGCCAGCAGCGCAACGGGGGTGGGTGAAAAACTGTTTTTT. Amino acids: CASSATGVGEKLFF. The full variable domain, its missing parts supplied by reference TRBV27 and TRBJ1-4, is EAQVTQNPRYLITVTGKKLTVTCSQNMNHEYMSWYRQDPGLGLRQIYYSMNVEVTDKGDVPEGYKVSRKEKRNFPLILESPSPNQTSLYFCASSATGVGEKLFFGSGTQLSVL.

This clone came up a few times. The gene calls are TRBV5-1 and TRBJ1-1; D gene uncertain. CDR1 SGHRS and CDR2 YFSETQ come from the germline V gene. The CDR3 spans 13 residues. V was trimmed by 0 bases and J by 5 bases, leaving 8 bases between them. The CDR3 sequence: CASSLERETEAFF. The CDR3 region has the DNA TGCGCCAGCAGCTTGGAAAGGGAGACTGAAGCTTTCTTT.

This clone was observed a few times. This chain joins TRBV5-6 and TRBJ2-6; perhaps TRBD1 as D (5 bases). Trimming took off 0 bases at V and 5 bases at J, with 6 bases between the two ends. The CDR3 has 14 amino acids. Germline V gene data show CDR1 as SGHDT and CDR2 as YYEEEE. The CDR3 nucleotides are TGTGCCAGCAGCTTGGGACAGTGGGCCAACGTCCTGACTTTC. It is translated as CASSLGQWANVLTF.

This clone was recorded a few times. Different DNA sequences within this sample yield the same CDR3. This rearrangement joins TRBV5-1 to TRBJ1-6; TRBD1 aligns across 9 bases. Germline assignment: CDR1 SGHRS and CDR2 YFSETQ. This CDR3 is 14 amino acids long. V trimming: 3 bases; J trimming: 7 bases; junction bases outside the gene matches: 2. This CDR3 is CASSSQGANSPLHF. CDR3 nucleotide sequence: TGCGCCAGCAGCTCACAGGGGGCCAATTCACCCCTCCACTTT.

The chain carries TRBV30 and TRBJ2-2; D possibly corresponds to TRBD1 (5 bases). V was cut by 2 bases and J by 4 bases, with 17 bases left in between. Germline V gene data show CDR1 as GTSNPN and CDR2 as SVGIG (reference sequence). The CDR3 runs 16 residues. The CDR3 region has the DNA TGTGCCTGGAGTACTCCTTCAGGGATGATCACCGGGGAGCTGTTTTTT. Translated, it gives CAWSTPSGMITGELFF.

This clone was recorded a few times. This specimen includes other DNA sequences encoding the same CDR3. The CDR3 nucleotides are TGTGCCAGCTCACCACCGGCTAGCGGGGTGTACGAGCAGTACTTC. Residues: CASSPPASGVYEQYF. The chain employs TRBV18 and TRBJ2-7; 9 bases align to TRBD2. This CDR3 region has 15 residues. V lost 0 bases and J lost 4; bases outside the gene matches: 4. Germline CDR1 is KGHSH and CDR2 is LQKENI.

This clone was recorded a few times. This chain uses TRBV5-1 with TRBJ2-7; D is perhaps TRBD1 or TRBD2 (5 bases each). CDR3 size: 13 residues. The V and J ends lost 4 bases and 3 bases respectively, with 11 bases between them. CDR1 is SGHRS, CDR2 YFSETQ, per germline. Here the CDR3 DNA reads TGCGCCAGCAGCCCGGGACGGAACTACGAGCAGTACTTC. Protein sequence: CASSPGRNYEQYF.

This clone has only a few counts. The chain has TRBV18 and TRBJ2-1; weak D call: TRBD2 (5 bases). Germline lookup yields CDR1 KGHSH and CDR2 LQKENI. Trimming took off 2 bases at V and 6 bases at J, with 17 bases between the two ends. The CDR3 covers 16 residues. The CDR3 sequence: CASSPISGLATNEQFF. The CDR3 DNA sequence: TGTGCCAGCTCACCAATCTCCGGTTTAGCGACCAATGAGCAGTTCTTC. The variable domain in full, completed from reference TRBV18 and TRBJ2-1, reads NAGVMQNPRHLVRRRGQEARLRCSPMKGHSHVYWYRQLPEEGLKFMVYLQKENIIDESGMPKERFSAEFPKEGPSILRIQQVVRGDSAAYFCASSPISGLATNEQFFGPGTRLTVL.

J is TRBJ1-5 and V is TRBV28; D is possibly TRBD1 (6 bases). The CDR3 length is 14 residues. V was pared by 5 bases and J by 3 bases, with 11 bases between. Germline V gives CDR1 MDHEN, CDR2 SYDVKM. The DNA for the CDR3 is TGTGCCAGCAGTCCGACAGGTATCAATCAGCCCCAGCATTTT. Its protein is CASSPTGINQPQHF.

There are a few counts of this clone. The chain is built from TRBV10-3 and TRBJ1-5; D remains ambiguous. Germline V gene lookup returns CDR1 ENHRY and CDR2 SYGVKD. V lost 6 bases to trimming and J lost 0 bases, with 6 bases between them. The CDR3 is 13 amino acids. DNA of the CDR3: TGTGCCATCAGGGTGGATAGCAATCAGCCCCAGCATTTT. This gives the protein CAIRVDSNQPQHF.

The chain recombines TRBV4-1 with TRBJ2-3; D call uncertain. Germline V lookup: CDR1 MGHRA, CDR2 YSYEKL. The CDR3 has 15 amino acids. Trimming cost V 0 bases and J 4 bases, with 11 bases left between them. CDR3 in amino acids: CASSQDQEPPDTQYF. The DNA of the CDR3 is TGCGCCAGCAGCCAAGATCAAGAGCCCCCAGATACGCAGTATTTT.

The J gene is TRBJ2-7, the V gene TRBV7-9; D gene ambiguous. CDR3 size: 14 residues. Germline V gene data show CDR1 as SEHNR and CDR2 as FQNEAQ (reference sequence). The ends were cut back, 5 bases at V and 6 bases at J, with 17 bases in the middle. In DNA form, the CDR3 reads TGTGCCAGCAGCCCACGAAGGGCAATGGGCGAGCAGTACTTC. Its protein is CASSPRRAMGEQYF.

The chain employs TRBV13 and TRBJ1-2; D is unclear. This CDR3 is built from 14 residues. V lost 5 bases and J 8 bases, leaving 18 bases between the germline ends. Germline CDR1 PRHDT, CDR2 FYEKMQ (reference sequence). CDR3 amino acids: CASSAFWGERGYTF. For the CDR3, the DNA is TGTGCCAGCAGCGCCTTTTGGGGAGAGAGAGGCTACACCTTC.

The V and J genes are TRBV30 and TRBJ2-1; 8 bases match TRBD1. This CDR3 region has 14 residues. Germline CDR1 reads GTSNPN; CDR2 reads SVGIG (reference sequence). V shed 2 bases, J shed 7 bases, and the junction held 7 bases outside the gene matches. The CDR3 coding sequence is TGTGCCTGGAGTCCGGGACAGGTGTTGAATGAGCAGTTCTTC. The encoded protein is CAWSPGQVLNEQFF.

The chain carries TRBV2 and TRBJ2-2; TRBD1 matches at 9 bases. The CDR3 has 16 residues. V dropped 6 bases and J dropped 4; count of bases not matched to a gene: 9. Germline lookup yields CDR1 SNHLY and CDR2 FYNNEI. This chain's CDR3 is CASSLAQGAGTGELFF. CDR3 in DNA: TGTGCCAGCAGCCTGGCACAGGGGGCTGGCACCGGGGAGCTGTTTTTT. Complete variable domain (other parts from reference TRBV2 and TRBJ2-2): EPEVTQTPSHQVTQMGQEVILRCVPISNHLYFYWYRQILGQKVEFLVSFYNNEISEKSEIFDDQFSVERPDGSNFTLKIRSTKLEDSAMYFCASSLAQGAGTGELFFGEGSRLTVL.

V is TRBV30 and J is TRBJ1-6; D call uncertain. The CDR3 length is 13 residues. Trimming removed 2 bases from V and 5 bases from J, with 7 bases in between. CDR1 is GTSNPN, CDR2 SVGIG, per germline (reference sequence). The CDR3 DNA is TGTGCCTGGAGTCCACATAATAATTCACCCCTCCACTTT. Its translation is CAWSPHNNSPLHF.

CDR3 DNA: TGTGCCAGCAGTCCCACCCGCAGGGGTGCATCCTACGAGCAGTACTTC. It codes for CASSPTRRGASYEQYF. This chain connects TRBV25-1 to TRBJ2-7, with a tentative D call TRBD1 (6 bases). The V end lost 5 bases, the J end lost 1 base, and 18 bases lay between the germline ends. Germline V gene sequence: CDR1 MGHDK, CDR2 SYGVNS. The CDR3 loop spans 16 amino acids.

The rearrangement links TRBV6-5 to TRBJ1-5, with D possibly being TRBD1 (5 bases). Trimming cost V 6 bases and J 11 bases, with 17 bases left between them. The CDR3 is 13 residues long. Per germline, CDR1 MNHEY and CDR2 SVGAGI. The CDR3 DNA follows: TGTGCCAGCAGCCGGGACCGTCTCGATGCCCAGCATTTT. Encoded protein: CASSRDRLDAQHF.

In this sample, this clone turned up a few times. The chain employs TRBV10-3 and TRBJ2-5; D gene unclear. Germline V gene data show CDR1 as ENHRY and CDR2 as SYGVKD. Trimming removed 11 bases at V and 5 bases at J, with 15 bases between. The CDR3 is made up of 12 amino acids. This chain's CDR3 is CASAYGLETQYF. CDR3 DNA: TGTGCCTCGGCCTACGGGTTGGAGACCCAGTACTTC.

The CDR3 sequence is CASSLEHGLKQYF. Here the CDR3 DNA reads TGTGCCAGCAGCTTGGAACACGGGCTGAAGCAGTATTTT. The rearrangement uses TRBV5-4 and TRBJ2-3, with D uncertain. V lost 0 bases to trimming and J lost 11 bases, with 13 bases between them. Germline assignment: CDR1 SGHNT and CDR2 YYREEE (reference sequence). The CDR3 is made up of 13 amino acids.

The rearrangement joins TRBV30 to TRBJ2-6, with 12 nucleotides matching TRBD1. Germline V gives CDR1 GTSNPN, CDR2 SVGIG (reference sequence). V lost 5 bases and J lost 3; bases outside the gene matches: 2. The CDR3 has 15 residues. The CDR3 nucleotides are TGTGCCTGGGGGACAGGGGGCTTTGGGGCCAACGTCCTGACTTTC. It is translated as CAWGTGGFGANVLTF.

This clone was counted a few times. The genes are TRBV18 and TRBJ2-7, with 8 bases lining up with TRBD1. Trimming took 3 bases from V and 5 from J; bases not matched to a gene: 6. Germline assignment: CDR1 KGHSH and CDR2 LQKENI. The CDR3 extends over 14 amino acids. The CDR3 DNA is TGTGCCAGCTCACCGATGACAGGGGACGACGAGCAGTACTTC. Its translation is CASSPMTGDDEQYF.

This chain joins TRBV25-1 and TRBJ1-3; D ambiguous. The ends were cut back, 2 bases at V and 0 bases at J, with 8 bases in the middle. The CDR3 runs 15 residues. Germline V CDR1 and CDR2: MGHDK, SYGVNS. The CDR3 DNA reads TGTGCCAGCAGTGAAGTCGAGAGCTCTGGAAACACCATATATTTT. Its protein product is CASSEVESSGNTIYF.

The rearrangement uses TRBV25-1 and TRBJ1-1; TRBD1 matches 7 bases. CDR1 and CDR2 (germline): MGHDK, SYGVNS. The CDR3 loop spans 14 amino acids. V lost 7 bases to trimming and J lost 1 base; unmatched junction nucleotides: 6. Here the CDR3 DNA reads TGTGCCAGCACTGGACAGGTTTGGAACACTGAAGCTTTCTTT. This encodes CASTGQVWNTEAFF.